This is a list of T cell receptor beta chains from one sample in a study of identical twins. Each CDR3 protein is one row after TCRdb ran MiXCR on the 5' RACE reads. The sample shows 430,000 or so distinct CDR3 sequences, 20% to 30% of them seen only once. The same sample was also studied in work on T cells expressing NK-cell markers.

The sample comprised CD4+ T cells sorted from blood. The receptors derive from a woman between 18 and 29 years old in good health. CDR3s include the opening cysteine and the closing phenylalanine or tryptophan. Some rows mark clone size as missing; the rest say once, few, many or name a class of expanded clone.

V gene: TRBV6-2/TRBV6-3; clone size: .; J gene: TRBJ2-4; CDR3 protein: CASSYWPRAAKNIQYF
V gene: TRBV5-5; clone size: .; J gene: TRBJ2-7; CDR3 protein: CASSPALAGAYEQYF
V gene: TRBV12-3/TRBV12-4; clone size: few; J gene: TRBJ2-7; CDR3 protein: CASSQDLSYEQYF
V gene: TRBV7-2; clone size: .; J gene: TRBJ2-3; CDR3 protein: CASSLGRGVNTQYF
V gene: TRBV30; clone size: few; J gene: TRBJ2-3; CDR3 protein: CAWSLGLTQYF
V gene: TRBV7-2; clone size: few; J gene: TRBJ2-7; CDR3 protein: CASSLELRVDLYEQYF
V gene: TRBV7-2; clone size: .; J gene: TRBJ2-5; CDR3 protein: CASRAGLWVETQYF
V gene: TRBV29-1; clone size: many; J gene: TRBJ1-2; CDR3 protein: CSLESNYGYTF
V gene: TRBV5-1; clone size: few; J gene: TRBJ2-3; CDR3 protein: CASSLRGREDTQYF
V gene: TRBV29-1; clone size: .; J gene: TRBJ2-4; CDR3 protein: CSVEVFSKNIQYF
V gene: TRBV29-1; clone size: few; J gene: TRBJ2-4; CDR3 protein: CSVEVAIAKNIQYF
V gene: TRBV29-1; clone size: few; J gene: TRBJ1-1; CDR3 protein: CSVDLGGAGTEAFF
V gene: TRBV9; clone size: .; J gene: TRBJ2-1; CDR3 protein: CASSVGGGGDYNEQFF
V gene: TRBV12-3/TRBV12-4; clone size: .; J gene: TRBJ2-3; CDR3 protein: CASSPPTSRTTDTQYF
V gene: TRBV6-1; clone size: .; J gene: TRBJ1-3; CDR3 protein: CAIRGQTSSGNTIYF
V gene: TRBV20-1; clone size: few; J gene: TRBJ2-3; CDR3 protein: CSAGRDFSGGAQYF
V gene: TRBV7-2; clone size: many; J gene: TRBJ1-2; CDR3 protein: CASSFQGGQGRYGYTF
V gene: TRBV24-1; clone size: .; J gene: TRBJ2-2; CDR3 protein: CATSDSSRREGQDTGELFF
V gene: TRBV20-1; clone size: few; J gene: TRBJ2-3; CDR3 protein: CSAKLGPPADTQYF
V gene: TRBV6-1; clone size: .; J gene: TRBJ2-7; CDR3 protein: CASSRHMEGYYEQYF
V gene: TRBV29-1; clone size: many; J gene: TRBJ2-1; CDR3 protein: CSVADGSRPYNEQFF
V gene: TRBV5-5; clone size: .; J gene: TRBJ2-2; CDR3 protein: CASSITTTGELFF
V gene: TRBV3-1; clone size: few; J gene: TRBJ2-7; CDR3 protein: CASSHPRATYEQYF
V gene: TRBV20-1; clone size: few; J gene: TRBJ2-1; CDR3 protein: CSAKPGGRSYNEQFF
V gene: TRBV5-1; clone size: .; J gene: TRBJ1-1; CDR3 protein: CASSWDGLNTEAFF
V gene: TRBV20-1; clone size: few; J gene: TRBJ2-5; CDR3 protein: CSARAFVGQETQYF
V gene: TRBV12-3/TRBV12-4; clone size: few; J gene: TRBJ2-3; CDR3 protein: CASDSPETDTQYF
V gene: TRBV29-1; clone size: many; J gene: TRBJ1-1; CDR3 protein: CSVDRSMNTEAFF
V gene: TRBV24-1; clone size: few; J gene: TRBJ2-3; CDR3 protein: CAIGTSGTDTQYF
V gene: TRBV5-1; clone size: .; J gene: TRBJ2-3; CDR3 protein: CASSSEHGQGASHQYF
V gene: TRBV29-1; clone size: .; J gene: TRBJ2-3; CDR3 protein: CSQLIADTQYF
V gene: TRBV6-2/TRBV6-3; clone size: .; J gene: TRBJ2-1; CDR3 protein: CASSPRLAGRGQFF
V gene: TRBV12-3/TRBV12-4; clone size: .; J gene: TRBJ2-2; CDR3 protein: CASGRAGTGELFF
V gene: TRBV6-2/TRBV6-3; clone size: .; J gene: TRBJ2-1; CDR3 protein: CASSYAAGGRFF
V gene: TRBV5-1; clone size: .; J gene: TRBJ2-1; CDR3 protein: CASSSLTSGFNEQFF
V gene: TRBV20-1; clone size: few; J gene: TRBJ1-1; CDR3 protein: CSANPLTEAFF
V gene: TRBV5-1; clone size: .; J gene: TRBJ2-7; CDR3 protein: CASSLSIGSYEQYF
V gene: TRBV24-1; clone size: many; J gene: TRBJ1-2; CDR3 protein: CATSDHRSNYGYTF
V gene: TRBV4-3; clone size: few; J gene: TRBJ2-1; CDR3 protein: CASSQEKSGRSNEQFF
V gene: TRBV6-1; clone size: .; J gene: TRBJ2-2; CDR3 protein: CASSETGPYTGELFF
V gene: TRBV9; clone size: .; J gene: TRBJ2-1; CDR3 protein: CASSGPHSGPSNEQFF
V gene: TRBV29-1; clone size: many; J gene: TRBJ2-5; CDR3 protein: CSADRATIKYF
V gene: TRBV6-2/TRBV6-3; clone size: few; J gene: TRBJ2-1; CDR3 protein: CASTKNQYEQFF
V gene: TRBV4-3; clone size: .; J gene: TRBJ2-6; CDR3 protein: CASSMSGANVLTF
V gene: TRBV5-5; clone size: .; J gene: TRBJ2-5; CDR3 protein: CASSSGLFPRGETQYF
V gene: TRBV6-1; clone size: .; J gene: TRBJ2-1; CDR3 protein: CASIPPNSGNNNEQFF
V gene: TRBV20-1; clone size: few; J gene: TRBJ2-1; CDR3 protein: CSARGVVAGRSAYNEQFF
V gene: TRBV7-9; clone size: many; J gene: TRBJ1-2; CDR3 protein: CASSPGTTYGYTF
V gene: TRBV3-1; clone size: .; J gene: TRBJ2-1; CDR3 protein: CASSQGQWGAEQFF